Listed below are T cell receptor beta chains from one sample, sequenced in a study of T cell responses to AZD1222 COVID-19 vaccine. Some clones are missing from TCRdb's copy, which holds only in-frame ones; the method was immunoSEQ multiplex PCR. Seen here are around 140,000 clones, roughly 92% observed once, and the top ten hold approximately 4%. The source was peripheral blood, collected 28 days after the second AZD1222 dose. These TCRs come from an adult who received the AZD1222 COVID-19 vaccine. Each CDR3 is given without its conserved first and last residue. The listing skips clone size in some rows; elsewhere it reads once, few, many or a size class.

CDR3aa: ASALTGVNYGYT
v_gene: TRBV27
abundance: .
j_gene: TRBJ1-2

CDR3aa: ASMGRGEKLF
v_gene: TRBV21-1
abundance: .
j_gene: TRBJ1-4

CDR3aa: ASSHEDGTEAF
v_gene: TRBV4-2
abundance: .
j_gene: TRBJ1-1

CDR3aa: ASSSPGQGVANEQF
v_gene: TRBV7-2
abundance: .
j_gene: TRBJ2-1

CDR3aa: ASSAAAYNEQF
v_gene: TRBV5-1
abundance: .
j_gene: TRBJ2-1

CDR3aa: ASSVALAGGALNEQF
v_gene: TRBV9
abundance: .
j_gene: TRBJ2-1

CDR3aa: ASNLDNPYEQY
v_gene: TRBV6-5
abundance: .
j_gene: TRBJ2-7

CDR3aa: ASSQNPGPTEAF
v_gene: TRBV4-1
abundance: .
j_gene: TRBJ1-1

CDR3aa: ASSPEPRDRISNQPQH
v_gene: TRBV18
abundance: once
j_gene: TRBJ1-5

CDR3aa: ASSQGTYNEQF
v_gene: TRBV3-1/TRBV3-2
abundance: .
j_gene: TRBJ2-1

CDR3aa: ASNPPVRNNSPLH
v_gene: TRBV5-1
abundance: once
j_gene: TRBJ1-6

CDR3aa: ASSYLQGLIYEQY
v_gene: TRBV2
abundance: .
j_gene: TRBJ2-7

CDR3aa: ASSQVLGLGVANYGYT
v_gene: TRBV4-3
abundance: .
j_gene: TRBJ1-2

CDR3aa: ASTGGGTEIYGYT
v_gene: TRBV28
abundance: .
j_gene: TRBJ1-2

CDR3aa: SARDQYGYT
v_gene: TRBV20-1
abundance: .
j_gene: TRBJ1-2

CDR3aa: SVKQSVGTEAF
v_gene: TRBV29-1
abundance: once
j_gene: TRBJ1-1

CDR3aa: ASSDVTGELF
v_gene: TRBV6-1
abundance: once
j_gene: TRBJ2-2

CDR3aa: SVIYMGTEAF
v_gene: TRBV29-1
abundance: .
j_gene: TRBJ1-1

CDR3aa: ASSYSPMPYEQY
v_gene: TRBV6-2/TRBV6-3
abundance: few
j_gene: TRBJ2-7

CDR3aa: ASSSWGSYEQY
v_gene: TRBV27
abundance: .
j_gene: TRBJ2-7

CDR3aa: ASTAGQGTVNTIY
v_gene: TRBV28
abundance: .
j_gene: TRBJ1-3

CDR3aa: ASSSNGPTAAQETQY
v_gene: TRBV7-8
abundance: .
j_gene: TRBJ2-5

CDR3aa: ASSPQRETFPASGQF
v_gene: TRBV18
abundance: .
j_gene: TRBJ2-1

CDR3aa: ASSQGQGSLNTEAF
v_gene: TRBV4-1
abundance: once
j_gene: TRBJ1-1

CDR3aa: ASSVSTGESTYNSPLH
v_gene: TRBV7-8
abundance: many
j_gene: TRBJ1-6

CDR3aa: ASSPYLSHQPQH
v_gene: TRBV27
abundance: .
j_gene: TRBJ1-5

CDR3aa: SVVARYPFDEQF
v_gene: TRBV29-1
abundance: .
j_gene: TRBJ2-1

CDR3aa: ASSIKRGSYNEQF
v_gene: TRBV19
abundance: .
j_gene: TRBJ2-1

CDR3aa: ASSRLGGDTQY
v_gene: TRBV12-3/TRBV12-4
abundance: .
j_gene: TRBJ2-3

CDR3aa: ASSLETYETQY
v_gene: TRBV5-1
abundance: .
j_gene: TRBJ2-5

CDR3aa: ASSDRGSLSDTQY
v_gene: TRBV28
abundance: .
j_gene: TRBJ2-3

CDR3aa: ASSLGHLLAGGDTQY
v_gene: TRBV5-4
abundance: .
j_gene: TRBJ2-3

CDR3aa: ASSLGTSGPSSTDTQY
v_gene: TRBV11-2
abundance: .
j_gene: TRBJ2-3

CDR3aa: ASSLSSRLNQPQH
v_gene: TRBV27
abundance: .
j_gene: TRBJ1-5

CDR3aa: ATRGQGTDTQY
v_gene: TRBV24-1
abundance: .
j_gene: TRBJ2-3

CDR3aa: ATSAEAGRSYPGATNEKLF
v_gene: TRBV15
abundance: .
j_gene: TRBJ1-4

CDR3aa: ATSDPQGSDEQF
v_gene: TRBV24-1
abundance: .
j_gene: TRBJ2-1

CDR3aa: ASSSLLNTEAF
v_gene: TRBV7-7
abundance: .
j_gene: TRBJ1-1

CDR3aa: ASSRREGGNTIY
v_gene: TRBV7-8
abundance: .
j_gene: TRBJ1-3

CDR3aa: ASSPDPENIQY
v_gene: TRBV5-4
abundance: .
j_gene: TRBJ2-4